The T cell receptor (beta chain) described here comes from a study of early T cells in non-severe SARS-CoV-2 infection. The wider study: Bulk RNA isolated from unsorted whole blood underwent sequencing; chains were not paired. General study points: VDJdb-based matching was biased toward anti-spike CD8 responses and missed private and CD4 specificities.

Each single cDNA molecule received a unique molecular identifier. TCRdb ran MiXCR on the 5' RACE reads and lists one entry per CDR3 protein. Of about 34,000 distinct CDR3 sequences listed, around 5.6% are singletons. This CDR3 is built from 17 residues. The germline CDR1 and CDR2 sequences are SGHVS and FQNEAQ. J gave up 0 bases and V 3 bases, and 8 bases lay outside the gene matches. In regard to this clonotype: Its antigen is unknown.

Sequenced: whole blood. The source of this sequence is an adult who was a healthcare worker with PCR-confirmed SARS-CoV-2 infection or an uninfected control (not recorded which). The V call is TRBV7-8, the J call TRBJ2-3; 8 nucleotides match TRBD2. CDR3 protein: CASSLASSSGSTDTQYF. CDR3 sequence (DNA): TGTGCCAGCAGCTTGGCCTCTTCTAGCGGGAGCACAGATACGCAGTATTTT.